Described below is a single T cell receptor beta chain sequence and its context. Its specificity is not known. This entry comes from a study of T cells in localized non-small cell lung cancer. Study-level results: Longer overall survival was linked to higher blood T cell density.

Assay used: immunoSEQ multiplex PCR; TCRdb lists only in-frame clones, some missing. Here the sample spans approximately 140,000 clones, roughly 90% being singletons. The CDR3 totals 14 residues. Per germline, CDR1 SGHAT and CDR2 FQNNGV. V was clipped by 5 bases and J by 2 bases, with 12 bases between them. The chain links TRBV11-2 to TRBJ2-5; no clear D. Material: peripheral blood, obtained before any cancer treatment. This TCR was recovered from a female donor of 60 years or more with stage I lung adenocarcinoma. CDR3 nucleotide sequence: TGTGCCAGCAGCCTCTCGGTGGGTCAAGAGACCCAGTACTTC. Encoded protein: CASSLSVGQETQYF.